The 24 T cell receptor beta chains in this list originate from one sample, sequenced in a study of blood T cell repertoires in COVID-19. Clones were sequenced by immunoSEQ multiplex PCR, and TCRdb holds only the in-frame ones, with some missing. Here the sample spans about 260,000 clones, roughly 88% being singletons. Sequencing input: peripheral blood. The receptors come from a woman aged 65 to 85 with COVID-19, enrolled during active disease.

The rearrangement joins TRBV4-1 to TRBJ2-1, with 7 bases aligning to TRBD2. CDR1 is MGHRA, CDR2 YSYEKL, per germline. The J segment lost 3 bases and the V segment lost 2 bases, leaving 4 bases of the junction unmatched. The CDR3 covers 15 residues. This chain's CDR3 is CASSQPPGGYNEQFF. The CDR3 DNA reads TGCGCCAGCAGCCAACCCCCGGGGGGCTACAATGAGCAGTTCTTC.

This chain links TRBV7-9 with TRBJ2-5; TRBD2 is a possible D gene (7 bases). The CDR3 consists of 15 residues. In germline, CDR1 is SEHNR, CDR2 FQNEAQ (reference sequence). V lost 1 base and J lost 5, with 14 bases in between. The CDR3 loop reads CASSLVFRGAETQYF. The CDR3 nucleotides read TGTGCCAGCAGCTTAGTATTCCGGGGGGCCGAGACCCAGTACTTC.

The chain employs TRBV7-2 and TRBJ1-3, with D perhaps matching TRBD1 (5 bases). The ends were cut back, 5 bases at V and 0 bases at J, with 14 bases in the middle. The CDR3 length is 16 residues. The germline V gene encodes CDR1 SGHTA and CDR2 FQGNSA. The CDR3 region has the DNA TGTGCCAGCAGCCCGAGTCGGGGGAGCTCTGGAAACACCATATATTTT. The encoded protein is CASSPSRGSSGNTIYF.

This chain connects TRBV7-9 to TRBJ2-7; D not resolved. Germline CDR1 is SEHNR and CDR2 is FQNEAQ (reference sequence). CDR3 size: 12 residues. Trimming stripped 3 bases from V and 2 bases from J, with 5 bases between. This CDR3 is CASSFSTYEQYF. The CDR3 DNA follows: TGTGCCAGCAGCTTTTCCACCTACGAGCAGTACTTC.

This chain links TRBV7-2 with TRBJ1-2; TRBD1 matches at 8 bases. Unmatched junction bases numbered 7, after V lost 5 bases and J lost 8 bases. The CDR3 has 13 amino acids. The germline gives CDR1 SGHTA, CDR2 FQGNSA. The CDR3 DNA reads as TGTGCCAGCAGCCCACGGACAGGGAGCGGCTACACCTTC. It is translated as CASSPRTGSGYTF.

The chain recombines TRBV19 with TRBJ1-1; D is possibly TRBD1 (5 bases). CDR1 and CDR2 (germline): LNHDA, SQIVND (reference sequence). CDR3 size: 14 residues. V shed 10 bases and J shed 3 bases, with 18 bases lying between them. CDR3 bases: TGTGCCACGGCCGTTAATTGGGGGGACACTGAAGCTTTCTTT. Protein product: CATAVNWGDTEAFF.

The chain combines TRBV10-2 with TRBJ2-1; 8 bases fit TRBD2. Losses at the gene ends were 10 bases for V and 2 bases for J; bases not matched to a gene: 7. Per the germline V gene, CDR1 is WSHSY and CDR2 is SAAADI. CDR3 length: 14 residues. The CDR3 loop is CATQAGETYNEQFF. The CDR3 DNA is TGCGCCACGCAAGCGGGAGAAACCTACAATGAGCAGTTCTTC.

CDR3 in amino acids: CASQGQGRPGAQYF. For the CDR3, the DNA is TGTGCCAGCCAAGGACAGGGGCGCCCGGGGGCCCAGTACTTC. The chain couples TRBV27 to TRBJ2-5; 9 bases match TRBD1. V trimming: 8 bases; J trimming: 9 bases; junction bases outside the gene matches: 13. CDR1 and CDR2 (germline): MNHEY, SMNVEV (reference sequence). The CDR3 sequence is 14 residues long.

The chain links TRBV24-1 to TRBJ2-7; D is unclear. The CDR3 covers 13 residues. V lost 1 base, J lost 5 bases, and 8 bases lay in between. Germline V CDR1 and CDR2: KGHDR, SFDVKD. CDR3 coding DNA: TGTGCCACCAGTGATTTTGGGCAAGACGAGCAGTACTTC. As protein: CATSDFGQDEQYF.

V usage is TRBV30 and J usage is TRBJ1-3; D is ambiguous. V dropped 0 bases and J dropped 4 bases, with 7 bases sitting between them. The length of the CDR3 is 13 residues. The germline CDR1 and CDR2 sequences are GTSNPN and SVGIG (reference sequence). The CDR3 is CAWSVSQGNTIYF. The CDR3 DNA reads as TGTGCCTGGAGTGTATCACAGGGAAACACCATATATTTT. Full variable domain (missing parts from reference TRBV30 and TRBJ1-3): SQTIHQWPATLVQPVGSPLSLECTVEGTSNPNLYWYRQAAGRGLQLLFYSVGIGQISSEVPQNLSASRPQDRQFILSSKKLLLSDSGFYLCAWSVSQGNTIYFGEGSWLTVV.

The V call is TRBV18, the J call TRBJ2-2; TRBD1 matches at 8 bases. Germline loops: CDR1 KGHSH, CDR2 LQKENI. The CDR3 is 16 amino acids. J gave up 3 bases and V 4 bases, and 7 bases lay outside the gene matches. The CDR3 DNA reads as TGTGCCAGCTCACTACTTCAGGGGGCCGACACCGGGGAGCTGTTTTTT. Amino acids: CASSLLQGADTGELFF. Full variable domain (outside the CDR3, taken from reference TRBV18 and TRBJ2-2): NAGVMQNPRHLVRRRGQEARLRCSPMKGHSHVYWYRQLPEEGLKFMVYLQKENIIDESGMPKERFSAEFPKEGPSILRIQQVVRGDSAAYFCASSLLQGADTGELFFGEGSRLTVL.

This rearrangement joins TRBV6-5 to TRBJ2-5; D possibly corresponds to TRBD1 (6 bases). V gave up 5 bases and J gave up 1 base, with 14 bases separating them. Germline V CDR1 and CDR2: MNHEY, SVGAGI. CDR3 length: 15 amino acids. CDR3 sequence: CASSTLQGTQETQYF. CDR3 nucleotide sequence: TGTGCCAGCAGTACCCTGCAGGGGACCCAAGAGACCCAGTACTTC.

This CDR3 is CASSLGRYNEQFF. Here the CDR3 DNA reads TGTGCCAGCAGCTTGGGCAGATACAATGAGCAGTTCTTC. V gene TRBV7-8 combines with J gene TRBJ2-1; D gene uncertain. The V end was cut by 3 bases, the J end by 4 bases, with 7 bases between. CDR1 and CDR2 from the germline V gene are SGHVS and FQNEAQ. This CDR3 contains 13 residues.

The J gene is TRBJ1-1, the V gene TRBV20-1; no clear D gene. This CDR3 spans 13 amino acids. The germline V and J ends were trimmed by 3 bases and 1 base, with 9 bases remaining between them. Looked up from germline, CDR1 is DFQATT and CDR2 is SNEGSKA (reference sequence). In nucleotides, the CDR3 is TGCAGTGCTAGTTCAGGTTCGAACACTGAAGCTTTCTTT. Amino acid sequence: CSASSGSNTEAFF.

This chain uses TRBV28 with TRBJ2-3, with 8 bases lining up with TRBD1. There are 15 residues in the CDR3. Germline values: CDR1 MDHEN, CDR2 SYDVKM. The V and J ends lost 6 bases and 1 base, in that order; junction bases with no gene match: 6. CDR3 sequence (DNA): TGTGCCAGCAGAATCCCGGGACAGGGCACAGATACGCAGTATTTT. Its protein is CASRIPGQGTDTQYF.

This chain links TRBV6-5 with TRBJ2-7; D possibly corresponds to TRBD1 (5 bases). Per germline, CDR1 MNHEY and CDR2 SVGAGI. The CDR3 is 14 residues long. V lost 5 bases and J 3 bases, leaving 14 bases between the germline ends. CDR3 amino acids: CASSRDSTNYEQYF. In nucleotides, the CDR3 is TGTGCCAGCAGTCGCGACAGCACAAACTACGAGCAGTACTTC.

This clone was counted once. V gene TRBV19 combines with J gene TRBJ2-7, with 13 bases aligning to TRBD2. V gave up 10 bases and J gave up 0 bases; unmatched junction bases: 6. Per germline, CDR1 LNHDA and CDR2 SQIVND (reference sequence). CDR3 length equals 15 residues. The CDR3: CATSGLAGNSYEQYF. The DNA for the CDR3 is TGTGCCACCTCGGGACTAGCGGGAAACTCCTACGAGCAGTACTTC.

The chain links TRBV6-5 to TRBJ2-5; possibly TRBD2 for D (7 bases). Trimming stripped 8 bases from V and 5 bases from J, with 18 bases between. The CDR3 has 14 amino acids. The germline CDR1 and CDR2 sequences are MNHEY and SVGAGI. The DNA for the CDR3 is TGTGCCAGCCTCGCCCTCGGGGGGCAGGAGACCCAGTACTTC. Residues: CASLALGGQETQYF.

This clone was seen a handful of times. This chain links TRBV5-4 with TRBJ2-5, with a weak D call TRBD2 (6 bases). The CDR3 length is 15 residues. Germline V gene data show CDR1 as SGHNT and CDR2 as YYREEE (reference sequence). Trimming cost V 0 bases and J 5 bases, with 14 bases left between them. CDR3 protein: CASSLDQGGGETQYF. CDR3 DNA: TGTGCCAGCAGCTTGGACCAGGGAGGCGGTGAGACCCAGTACTTC.

The J gene is TRBJ2-1, the V gene TRBV5-1, with D uncertain. Germline V gene lookup returns CDR1 SGHRS and CDR2 YFSETQ. CDR3 length equals 14 residues. Trimming left V 2 bases short and J 1 base short, with 7 bases between. CDR3 in amino acids: CASSFLESYNEQFF. The DNA of the CDR3 is TGCGCCAGCAGCTTCCTAGAGTCCTACAATGAGCAGTTCTTC.

Concerning this clone: Other DNA sequences in this specimen translate into the identical CDR3. V usage is TRBV7-3 and J usage is TRBJ2-1, with TRBD2 matching over 8 bases. V shed 2 bases, J shed 7 bases, and the junction held 4 bases outside the gene matches. Per germline, CDR1 SGHTA and CDR2 FQGTGA. The CDR3 loop spans 14 amino acids. The CDR3 spells CASSLAGGGNEQFF. CDR3 bases: TGTGCCAGCAGCTTAGCGGGAGGAGGGAATGAGCAGTTCTTC.

The chain combines TRBV6-2 or TRBV6-3 with TRBJ1-2; 7 bases match TRBD1. CDR1 MNHEY and CDR2 SVGEGT come from the germline V gene. After removal of 6 bases from V and 4 bases from J, the junction contained 5 bases not matched to a gene. CDR3 size: 13 residues. CDR3 residues: CASSRTGAYGYTF. CDR3 nucleotides: TGTGCCAGCAGCCGCACAGGGGCCTATGGCTACACCTTC.

V usage is TRBV28 and J usage is TRBJ1-6, with 7 nucleotides matching TRBD1. Germline V gene sequence: CDR1 MDHEN, CDR2 SYDVKM. The V segment lost 3 bases and the J segment 1 base; nucleotides outside the gene matches: 3. This CDR3 comprises 16 residues. The chain's CDR3 is CASSFEGASYNSPLHF. CDR3 in DNA: TGTGCCAGCAGTTTCGAGGGGGCATCCTATAATTCACCCCTCCACTTT.

This chain connects TRBV19 to TRBJ2-2; 11 bases match TRBD2. This CDR3 comprises 15 residues. Germline CDR1 reads LNHDA; CDR2 reads SQIVND (reference sequence). The J segment lost 4 bases and the V segment lost 6 bases, leaving 4 bases of the junction unmatched. The CDR3 sequence: CASRLAGAGTGELFF. The CDR3 nucleotides read TGTGCCAGTAGACTAGCGGGAGCGGGCACCGGGGAGCTGTTTTTT.